This entry describes one T cell receptor beta chain. Its antigen remains unidentified. No per-base quality is available; no much larger clone lies one base away. This specimen comes from a study of blood T cells in healthy people across ages (dated by TCRdb to between 2014 and 2017). Notes on the research overall: In model experiments, template switching captured roughly one uniquely barcoded TCR beta cDNA molecule for every two T cells. To avoid experimental bias, donors of different ages were spread randomly across the sequencing lanes. Two additional independent replicas of 1 million unique cDNA reads from the same blood draw were analyzed for two donors (one aged 18 to 30 and one aged 80 or older). Age-related changes in TCR beta repertoire diversity were measured in the study by deep sequencing normalized with unique cDNA molecular identifiers. The donors were divided into four age groups: young (average 16 years), middle-aged (under 40), aged (about 61) and long-lived (82).

According to the germline V gene (reference sequence), CDR1 reads LGHDT and CDR2 reads YNNKEL. The cysteine opens and the phenylalanine closes a CDR3 of 14 amino acids. Kept here is only the CDR3 DNA, which spans 42 bases and is read in frame from base 1. Trimming takes 0 bases from V and 8 bases from J, and the germline ends sit 13 bases apart. What the work shows at the level of the full study, not this receptor alone: Estimates of total diversity based on one million sequenced T cells were considered lower bounds and underestimates. Compared with the aged group, the long-lived group had more naive CD4+ T cells, fewer expanded clones and increased TCR diversity, suggesting age selection. Conclusive comparison of naive and antigen-experienced compartments was prevented by the profiling of bulk unsorted PBMCs. The percentage of naive T cells measured by flow cytometry correlated strongly with observed TCR beta diversity. Because donor CMV infection status was unknown, age-related changes in expanded clonotypes were potentially confounded. As age increased, observed TCR beta diversity per million T cells dropped in a roughly linear way, and a significant reduction was already evident by age around 41.

Receptor amplification or capture employed 5' RACE. Reads for this sample came from an Illumina HiSeq 2500. A second about 7 to 12 cycle PCR used a sample-barcoded 5' primer and a J-beta primer mix. A unique molecular identifier was introduced onto each TCR beta cDNA molecule by a template-switch 5' adaptor carrying 12 random nucleotides. At least 2.5 million CDR3-containing paired-end reads were obtained from each sample. First-strand cDNA was synthesized from all RNA with the Mint cDNA synthesis kit, primed by a TRBC-specific oligonucleotide. All cDNA was treated with uracil-DNA glycosylase and then went through a first 18-cycle PCR with the universal primers M1SS and BC2_uni_R. The authors' analysis ran thus. For normalization, 1 million high-quality reads, each with a distinct molecular identifier, were randomly selected from each sample. Instead of being binned into consensus sequences, reads with shared molecular identifiers were discarded. MiTCR, run with a Q25 quality threshold and the strictest error-elimination algorithm, handled CDR3 identification, clonotype clustering and error correction. A nonparametric unseen species model with Euler transformation was used to estimate lower-bound total TCR beta diversity. TCRdb cleaned the public reads at Q25 with fastp, built clones with MiXCR and kept in-frame beta chains. Every CDR3 protein is listed once, alongside the most common genes and DNA of its rows. The V and J calls were determined by TCRdb, not by the authors. This sample has more than 700,000 distinct CDR3 sequences in its table, and roughly 50% of those were observed once. Of the sample, approximately 41% falls within the top ten clones.

The donors were around 39 Caucasian individuals from Russia, aged about 6 to 95 years, who were systemically healthy. Ten milliliters of peripheral blood were drawn from each donor into EDTA-treated Vacutainer tubes. PBMCs were isolated by Ficoll-Paque density-gradient centrifugation, with at least 6 million obtained per sample. Total RNA was extracted from PBMCs with Trizol reagent, with at least 6 micrograms obtained per sample. For every donor, an aliquot of PBMCs went through flow cytometry to measure the percentages of naive CD45RAhigh/CD27high T cells. The sample taken for sequencing was blood. The chain was built from TRBV3-1 and TRBJ1-2; no D gene call is confident. The receptor was derived from an elderly man in good health. The CDR3 region: CASSQDRRGQGYTF. The nucleotide sequence reads as follows: TGTGCCAGCAGCCAAGATCGGAGAGGGCAGGGCTACACCTTC.